The rows below give T cell receptor beta chains drawn from one sample of a study of blood T cell repertoires in COVID-19. The data were produced by immunoSEQ multiplex PCR, yet TCRdb's version contains in-frame clones alone and is incomplete. This table has around 160,000 clones, roughly 93% appearing once. The sequencing input was peripheral blood. The receptors derive from a man younger than 35 with acute or convalescent COVID-19. CDR3s include the opening cysteine and the closing phenylalanine or tryptophan. D genes are given only for firm matches. Clone size is shown for a subset of rows, as once, few, many or a class of expanded clone.

size,D,V,J,CDR3,DNA
NA,NA,TRBV6-5,TRBJ2-3,CASSYELAQDTQYF,TGTGCCAGCAGTTACGAACTAGCACAAGATACGCAGTATTTT
NA,NA,TRBV5-1,TRBJ1-2,CASSLEFEEGYTF,TGCGCCAGCAGCTTGGAATTTGAGGAGGGCTACACCTTC
NA,TRBD1,TRBV29-1,TRBJ1-3,CSVFGTGDSPFSGNTIYF,TGCAGCGTTTTCGGGACAGGGGATTCCCCGTTCTCTGGAAACACCATATATTTT
NA,NA,TRBV4-1,TRBJ1-4,CASSQQPDREKLFF,TGCGCCAGCAGCCAACAACCTGACAGGGAAAAACTGTTTTTT
NA,TRBD1,TRBV6-5,TRBJ1-1,CASSKRTGSYEAFF,TGTGCCAGCAGTAAAAGGACAGGGAGCTACGAAGCTTTCTTT
NA,TRBD1,TRBV7-9,TRBJ1-1,CASSLGTGKTTEAFF,TGTGCCAGCAGCTTAGGGACAGGGAAGACAACTGAAGCTTTCTTT
NA,TRBD1,TRBV7-8,TRBJ1-5,CASSSKAGQAANQPQHF,TGTGCCAGCAGCTCAAAAGCAGGACAGGCCGCAAATCAGCCCCAGCATTTT
NA,TRBD1,TRBV18,TRBJ1-2,CASSPIPRTGKNYGYTF,TGTGCCAGCTCACCGATCCCTCGGACAGGGAAGAACTATGGCTACACCTTC
NA,NA,TRBV14,TRBJ2-2,CASSQTGTGELFF,TGTGCCAGCAGCCAAACAGGGACCGGGGAGCTGTTTTTT
NA,TRBD2,TRBV7-2,TRBJ2-7,CASSFRTSGSEQYF,TGTGCCAGCAGCTTTAGGACTAGCGGGAGCGAGCAGTACTTC
NA,NA,TRBV5-4,TRBJ2-1,CASSLSGLRRDEQFF,TGTGCCAGCAGCTTGTCAGGCCTCCGTAGAGACGAGCAGTTCTTC
NA,NA,TRBV24-1,TRBJ2-2,CATSDLSQTTGELFF,TGTGCCACCAGTGATTTGAGTCAGACTACCGGGGAGCTGTTTTTT
NA,TRBD1,TRBV19,TRBJ2-2,CASRLQGVGELFF,TGTGCCAGTAGACTTCAGGGGGTCGGGGAGCTGTTTTTT
NA,TRBD1,TRBV27,TRBJ1-4,CASSLQTGGPEKLFF,TGTGCCAGCAGTTTACAGACAGGGGGTCCTGAAAAACTGTTTTTT
NA,NA,TRBV5-1,TRBJ1-2,CASSLGQGGYTF,TGCGCCAGCAGCTTGGGGCAGGGTGGCTACACCTTC
NA,TRBD2,TRBV5-1,TRBJ2-1,CASSLAVAGGPGEQFF,TGCGCCAGCAGCTTGGCCGTCGCGGGGGGGCCCGGTGAGCAGTTCTTC
NA,TRBD1,TRBV6-6,TRBJ1-2,CASSSRTGGRYGYTF,TGTGCCAGCAGTTCAAGGACAGGGGGTCGCTATGGCTACACCTTC
NA,NA,TRBV18,TRBJ1-3,CASSPESLGNTIYF,TGTGCCAGCTCACCAGAAAGCCTTGGAAACACCATATATTTT
NA,NA,TRBV27,TRBJ1-6,CASSPLERRALHF,TGTGCCAGCAGCCCCCTCGAGCGTAGAGCCCTCCACTTT
NA,NA,TRBV9,TRBJ1-1,CASSVGEGITEAFF,TGTGCCAGCAGCGTAGGGGAGGGAATCACTGAAGCTTTCTTT
NA,TRBD1,TRBV4-1,TRBJ1-6,CASSQGGQGLSGNSPLHF,TGCGCCAGCAGCCAAGGCGGACAGGGTCTCTCTGGTAATTCACCCCTCCACTTT
NA,TRBD2,TRBV4-1,TRBJ2-3,CASSDRLAGGSDTQYF,TGCGCCAGCAGCGACCGACTAGCGGGAGGCTCTGATACGCAGTATTTT
NA,TRBD2,TRBV27,TRBJ2-7,CASSVLAGGPYEQYF,TGTGCCAGCAGCGTTTTAGCGGGAGGGCCTTACGAGCAGTACTTC
NA,NA,TRBV2,TRBJ1-4,CASSVGQPTNEKLFF,TGTGCCAGCAGCGTCGGACAGCCAACTAATGAAAAACTGTTTTTT
NA,TRBD1,TRBV6-6,TRBJ1-3,CASSYGQGGNTIYF,TGTGCCAGCAGTTACGGACAGGGTGGAAACACCATATATTTT
NA,TRBD1,TRBV30,TRBJ2-3,CAWSPLPGTGGAVTQYF,TGTGCCTGGAGTCCTCTGCCCGGGACAGGGGGCGCAGTTACGCAGTATTTT
NA,NA,TRBV7-9,TRBJ2-7,CASSPGHPEVEQYF,TGTGCCAGCAGCCCGGGACATCCGGAGGTCGAGCAGTACTTC
NA,TRBD2,TRBV5-1,TRBJ2-1,CASSSIPGGPSYNEQFF,TGCGCCAGCAGCAGCATCCCGGGAGGTCCCTCCTACAATGAGCAGTTCTTC
NA,NA,TRBV7-6,TRBJ2-2,CASSSPGTSNTGELFF,TGTGCCAGCAGCTCTCCCGGGACATCGAACACCGGGGAGCTGTTTTTT
NA,NA,TRBV6-5,TRBJ1-1,CASSYMGTNTEAFF,TGTGCCAGCAGTTACATGGGGACAAACACTGAAGCTTTCTTT
once,NA,TRBV6-5,TRBJ1-1,CASTLRGENTEAFF,TGTGCCAGCACCCTACGGGGGGAGAACACTGAAGCTTTCTTT
NA,TRBD1,TRBV2,TRBJ2-7,CASSVRGLIYEQYF,TGTGCCAGCAGTGTTAGGGGGCTGATCTACGAGCAGTACTTC
NA,NA,TRBV12-5,TRBJ1-2,CASGFGLYGYTF,TGTGCTAGTGGTTTCGGACTGTATGGCTACACCTTC
NA,NA,TRBV6-5,TRBJ2-1,CASVGQYNEQFF,TGTGCCAGCGTTGGACAGTACAATGAGCAGTTCTTC
NA,NA,TRBV10-2,TRBJ1-1,CASSLAGINTEAFF,TGCGCCAGCAGTCTTGCCGGGATCAACACTGAAGCTTTCTTT
NA,TRBD1,TRBV18,TRBJ2-3,CASSPRGQGFDTQYF,TGTGCCAGCTCACCGAGGGGGCAAGGGTTTGATACGCAGTATTTT
NA,NA,TRBV5-1,TRBJ2-3,CASARNRASTDTQYF,TGCGCCAGCGCGAGAAACAGGGCTAGCACAGATACGCAGTATTTT
NA,TRBD2,TRBV19,TRBJ2-7,CASSKTSGGVYEQYF,TGTGCCAGTAGCAAGACTAGCGGGGGGGTCTACGAGCAGTACTTC
NA,TRBD1,TRBV12-3/TRBV12-4,TRBJ1-4,CASGDRNNEKLFF,TGTGCCAGTGGGGACAGAAACAATGAAAAACTGTTTTTT
NA,TRBD1,TRBV4-1,TRBJ2-5,CASSQVRTGSGKETQYF,TGCGCCAGCAGCCAAGTGCGGACAGGCTCTGGAAAAGAGACCCAGTACTTC
NA,NA,TRBV6-1,TRBJ1-1,CASSDRGWAEAFF,TGTGCCAGCAGTGACAGGGGTTGGGCTGAAGCTTTCTTT
few,TRBD1,TRBV18,TRBJ1-5,CASSPGTGLWPQHF,TGTGCCAGCTCACCCGGGACAGGCCTTTGGCCCCAGCATTTT
NA,NA,TRBV7-8,TRBJ1-5,CASSFDRVDQPQHF,TGTGCCAGCAGCTTCGACAGAGTAGATCAGCCCCAGCATTTT
few,NA,TRBV9,TRBJ1-2,CASSVTSDGGGYTF,TGTGCCAGCAGCGTAACCTCCGACGGAGGGGGCTACACCTTC
NA,NA,TRBV9,TRBJ2-2,CASSVGTRIPNTGELFF,TGTGCCAGCAGCGTAGGGACAAGGATACCGAACACCGGGGAGCTGTTTTTT
NA,NA,TRBV19,TRBJ2-2,CASSTARGQLNTGELFF,TGTGCCAGTAGTACTGCTCGGGGTCAGCTTAACACCGGGGAGCTGTTTTTT
NA,NA,TRBV3-1/TRBV3-2,TRBJ2-3,CASSPRFQGSTDTQYF,TGTGCCAGCAGCCCCCGCTTCCAGGGAAGTACAGATACGCAGTATTTT
NA,NA,TRBV19,TRBJ2-5,CASSKVAAYQETQYF,TGTGCCAGTAGTAAGGTAGCAGCGTACCAAGAGACCCAGTACTTC
NA,NA,TRBV3-1/TRBV3-2,TRBJ1-2,CASSQDTSGEVAGYTF,TGTGCCAGCAGCCAAGATACCTCAGGGGAAGTCGCAGGCTACACCTTC
NA,NA,TRBV6-6,TRBJ2-2,CASKQTGNTGELFF,TGTGCCAGCAAGCAGACAGGCAACACCGGGGAGCTGTTTTTT
NA,NA,TRBV11-2,TRBJ1-1,CASSFLGLPGEDTEAFF,TGTGCCAGCAGCTTCCTGGGACTACCAGGGGAGGACACTGAAGCTTTCTTT
NA,NA,TRBV6-5,TRBJ2-1,CASSPLSSYNEQFF,TGTGCCAGCTCGCCCTTGAGCTCCTACAATGAGCAGTTCTTC
once,TRBD1,TRBV7-8,TRBJ2-7,CASSLATGNFPYEQYF,TGTGCCAGCAGCTTAGCGACAGGGAATTTTCCCTACGAGCAGTACTTC
NA,NA,TRBV6-6,TRBJ1-1,CASSSNRVVAFF,TGTGCCAGCAGTTCCAACAGGGTCGTAGCTTTCTTT